This TCR beta chain is from a study of CD8+ T cells in alopecia areata. Study-level information: A regimen of oral tofacitinib, 5 to 10 mg twice daily, was given to treated patients. Study results and limitations: Sharing of TCR sequences between patients (possibly for HLA-related reasons) was less clear than in mice. Higher clonality than in normal scalp was seen in lesional scalp, especially alopecia totalis/universalis.

The CDR3 consists of 15 residues. Germline loops: CDR1 MNHEY, CDR2 SMNVEV (reference sequence). Unmatched junction bases numbered 9, after V lost 2 bases and J lost 6 bases. This clone occurred a few times. What it binds is not known. After isolation, RNA underwent reverse transcription to generate cDNA as the sequencing template. Profiled with immunoSEQ multiplex PCR; TCRdb holds only in-frame clones, not every one. The profile covers roughly 250,000 clones, with 65% to 70% appearing a single time and approximately 1.2% taken by the ten largest. Cell sorting was applied to PBMCs, and CD4+ and CD8+ T cells were collected.

This TCR came from a human donor with alopecia areata. This chain connects TRBV27 to TRBJ2-7, with 8 bases aligning to TRBD1. Here the sequenced sample was CD4+ T cells sorted from blood, taken at week 0. The CDR3 is CASSLRLTGESEQYF. The CDR3 nucleotides read TGTGCCAGCAGTTTACGCCTGACAGGGGAGAGCGAGCAGTACTTC.